The 6 T cell receptor beta chains below come from one sample, sequenced in a study of cytomegalovirus exposure and HLA in healthy donors. PCR primers comprised 60 Vbeta and 13 Jbeta primers. Method: immunoSEQ multiplex PCR; TCRdb's copy keeps in-frame clones and lacks some. Recorded for this sample: 200,000 to 250,000 clones. Sequencing used PBMCs. Receptors originate from a woman between 25 and 40 years old in good health and CMV-seropositive.

J is TRBJ1-6 and V is TRBV10-3, with unresolved D. The germline V and J ends were trimmed by 5 bases and 5 bases, with 19 bases remaining between them. Germline V gene lookup returns CDR1 ENHRY and CDR2 SYGVKD. The CDR3 has 17 amino acids. CDR3 DNA sequence: TGTGCCATCAGTCGGACTGCGCTCCCAACGAATAATTCACCCCTCCACTTT. Translation: CAISRTALPTNNSPLHF.

The V gene is TRBV5-6, the J gene TRBJ2-7; 9 positions match TRBD1. Germline CDR1 reads SGHDT; CDR2 reads YYEEEE. Unmatched junction bases numbered 8, after V lost 5 bases and J lost 5 bases. The CDR3 is 14 residues long. CDR3 amino acids: CASSRDREIHEQYF. Here the CDR3 DNA reads TGTGCCAGCAGTAGGGACAGGGAGATTCACGAGCAGTACTTC.

Here the CDR3 DNA reads TGTGCTAGTGGCACAGGGACCATGGCAACTAATGAAAAACTGTTTTTT. Translating gives CASGTGTMATNEKLFF. The gene calls are TRBV12-5 and TRBJ1-4; D might be TRBD1 (6 bases). V was clipped by 6 bases and J by 0 bases, with 14 bases between them. Germline CDR1 is LGHNT and CDR2 is FRNRAP. The CDR3 is 16 amino acids.

This chain uses TRBV11-2 with TRBJ1-2; D is perhaps TRBD1 (6 bases). Trimming took off 5 bases at V and 4 bases at J, with 11 bases between the two ends. CDR3 length: 13 residues. Per germline, CDR1 SGHAT and CDR2 FQNNGV. Here the CDR3 DNA reads TGTGCCAGCAGCCAGGGACAAGCCTATGGCTACACCTTC. Translation gives CASSQGQAYGYTF.

The J gene is TRBJ1-2, the V gene TRBV28, with D maybe TRBD1 (5 bases). V lost 5 bases and J lost 3, with 13 bases in between. Germline V lookup: CDR1 MDHEN, CDR2 SYDVKM. CDR3 length: 14 residues. CDR3 DNA: TGTGCCAGCAGTCCGGGGGAGGGTGACTATGGCTACACCTTC. Encoded protein: CASSPGEGDYGYTF.

The chain uses TRBV11-2 and TRBJ2-4; 11 bases align to TRBD1. V lost 11 bases to trimming and J lost 5 bases; unmatched junction nucleotides: 8. The CDR3 totals 14 residues. CDR1 and CDR2 from the germline V gene are SGHAT and FQNNGV. For the CDR3, the DNA is TGTGCCGGCGGACAGGGGGCAGGCGAAAACATTCAGTACTTC. This sequence encodes CAGGQGAGENIQYF.